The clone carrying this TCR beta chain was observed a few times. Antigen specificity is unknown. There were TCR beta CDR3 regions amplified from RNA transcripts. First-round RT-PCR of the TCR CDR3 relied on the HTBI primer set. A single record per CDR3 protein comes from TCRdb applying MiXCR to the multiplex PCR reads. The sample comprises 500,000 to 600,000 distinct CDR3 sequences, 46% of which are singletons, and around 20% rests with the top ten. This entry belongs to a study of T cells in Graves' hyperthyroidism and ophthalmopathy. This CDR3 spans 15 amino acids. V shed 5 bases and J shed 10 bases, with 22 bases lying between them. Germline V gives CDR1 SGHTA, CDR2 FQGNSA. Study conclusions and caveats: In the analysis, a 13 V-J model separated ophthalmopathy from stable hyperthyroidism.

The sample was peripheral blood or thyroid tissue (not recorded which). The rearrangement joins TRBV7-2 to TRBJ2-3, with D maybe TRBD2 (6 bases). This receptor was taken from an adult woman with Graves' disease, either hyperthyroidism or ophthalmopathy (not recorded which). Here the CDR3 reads CASSQFPADTGAQYF. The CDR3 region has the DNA TGTGCCAGCAGCCAATTCCCTGCTGACACGGGGGCGCAGTATTTT.